The text below deals with one T cell receptor (delta chain). There are a few counts of this clone. Its antigen remains undetermined. Given a much more abundant clone one base away, this may be a read error. The sample comes from a study of Vγ9Vδ2 T cells in congenital toxoplasmosis (dated by TCRdb to the early 2020s). Regarding the study in general: Congenital toxoplasmosis was diagnosed using IgG, IgM and IgA serology, Western blot and an in-house interferon-gamma release assay. Gamma and delta chain CDR3 repertoires of sorted blood gammadelta T cells were compared between congenitally T. gondii-infected and uninfected infants. Repertoire sequencing was done on samples from infants at 2 months after birth and at 1 year of age. At 2 months, TCR sequencing included about five infected and 9 to 11 uninfected infants, and at 1 year it included 3 infected and 4 uninfected infants.

cDNA was generated in one tube by template-switch reverse transcription with TRGC- and TRDC-specific primers, using SuperScript II. The TRGC primer was designed so that it binds both the TRGC1 and the TRGC2 constant genes. Amplification of TRG and TRD was done with the KAPA Real-Time Library Amplification Kit, and AMPure XP beads were used for purification between steps. Index PCR with the Nextera XT Index Kit was used to add Illumina sequencing adapters. An Illumina MiSeq with the V2 300 kit was used to sequence the TRG and TRD amplicons, producing 150 bp paired-end reads. The study's own analysis went as follows. Read quality was checked with FastQC version 0.11.8 before further analysis. Reads were aligned against the TRG or TRD reference genes from GenBank, and CDR3 sequences were constructed using MiXCR version 3.0.3. MiXCR defaults were kept, except that TRDD gene segments were assembled using 3 rather than 5 consecutive nucleotides. VDJtools version 1.2.1 calculated N additions, CDR3 length, J segment length and clonotype sharing between samples. CDR3 sequences that were out of frame or contained stop codons were removed from the analysis. The overlap of infant repertoires with previously published Vgamma9Vdelta2 repertoires from fetal, cord blood and adult blood was compared. After TCRdb called clones again from the public reads with CATT, rows with identical DNA were merged. The V and J calls, along with clone size, are taken from TCRdb and not from the paper's own processing. The sample yields 750 to 1,000 delta-chain clones; 15% to 20% were counted once. The ten top clones hold 15% to 20% of the sample.

The same treatment, consisting of spiramycin and/or pyrimethamine plus sulfadiazine plus folinic acid, was given to mothers of infected and uninfected infants alike. Every infant, whether infected or uninfected, was delivered at term, after more than 37 weeks of gestation. Around 1,000 uL of blood was processed into PBMCs by Lymphoprep gradient centrifugation, after which the PBMCs were cryopreserved in liquid nitrogen and shipped to Belgium. Thawed PBMCs were labeled with Zombie NIR viability dye and stained with CD3, TCR gammadelta, Vgamma9 and Vdelta2 antibodies. Sorting of CD3+ TCRgammadelta+ T cells was performed on a FACSAria III, reaching a mean purity of around 98%. For each sample, RNA was extracted from approximately 9,600 sorted gammadelta T cells with the RNeasy Micro Kit. The study infants had mothers who were enrolled with primary T. gondii infection during pregnancy. Peripheral blood was collected from the infants at an outpatient microbiology and virology center in Pavia, Italy.

Study-wide conclusions, independent of this receptor: Germline-encoded fetal-type TRDV2 CDR3 sequences seemed to be more prevalent in infected than in uninfected 2-month-old infants, with an in utero expansion footprint being suggested. The repertoire differences between infected and uninfected infants were less clear at 1 year of age than at 2 months. Two months was the earliest age with enough suitable sample material for TCR repertoire analysis, so newborn repertoires were not sequenced. At 2 months, TRGV9 and TRDV2 CDR3s of infected infants appeared to carry fewer N additions than uninfected infants, especially TRDV2-TRDJ1 sequences. High prevalence of a public TRGV9 clonotype was observed in both infected and uninfected infants.

There are 19 amino acids in the CDR3, from cysteine to phenylalanine inclusive. Only the CDR3 portion is preserved as DNA: 57 bases, with reading frame beginning at the first base. Here V drops 6 bases and J drops 3 bases, and the junction holds 13 bases not matched to any gene. As encoded in the germline V gene, CDR1 is GEAIGNYY while CDR2 is EKD. The source of this sequence is a child younger than 10 born to a mother with Toxoplasma gondii infection during pregnancy, either congenitally infected or uninfected (not recorded which). In this chain, TRDV2 is recombined with TRDJ3, and TRDD3 aligns with 10 junction nucleotides. Sequencing used gamma-delta T cells from blood. The CDR3 is CACNILGDLVNWDTRQMFF. The bases are TGTGCCTGTAACATACTGGGGGATTTGGTTAACTGGGACACCCGACAGATGTTTTTC.